The source of this TCR beta chain is a study of blood T cells in healthy people across ages. This CDR3 region has 14 residues. CDR1 DFQATT and CDR2 SNEGSKA come from the germline V gene (reference sequence). The V and J ends lost 3 bases and 8 bases respectively, with 18 bases between them. A second PCR of 7 to 11 cycles used a sample-barcoded 5' primer and a J-beta primer mix. TCRdb used MiXCR to reprocess the 5' RACE reads, holding one entry per CDR3 protein. The profile shows 1.4 million to 1.5 million distinct CDR3 sequences, around two fifths of them singletons. This clonotype was seen a handful of times.

This TCR was sampled from a young woman in good health. The J gene is TRBJ2-3, the V gene TRBV20-1; no clear D gene. Sequencing was performed on blood. The CDR3 coding sequence is TGCAGTGCTAGTTTCGCCAGCCCCGATGTTACGCAGTATTTT. Its protein product is CSASFASPDVTQYF.